This T cell receptor (beta chain) is drawn from a study of immune characterization of retroperitoneal liposarcoma. TCRdb called the PCR reads again in MiXCR, with one record for every CDR3 protein. The repertoire holds 10,000 or so distinct CDR3 sequences, with 28% as singletons. V was clipped by 7 bases and J by 1 base, with 4 bases between them. This CDR3 region has 12 residues. Germline CDR1 and CDR2: LGHNT and FRNRAP. This TCR was recovered from a male donor with retroperitoneal liposarcoma. This rearrangement joins TRBV12-5 to TRBJ2-2; D ambiguous. Sequencing used tumor tissue. CDR3 nucleotide sequence: TGTGCTAGTGCCGGGAACACCGGGGAGCTGTTTTTT. Amino acid sequence: CASAGNTGELFF. Together with reference TRBV12-5 and TRBJ2-2, the CDR3 gives the full variable domain: DARVTQTPRHKVTEMGQEVTMRCQPILGHNTVFWYRQTMMQGLELLAYFRNRAPLDDSGMPKDRFSAEMPDATLATLKIQPSEPRDSAVYFCASAGNTGELFFGEGSRLTVL.